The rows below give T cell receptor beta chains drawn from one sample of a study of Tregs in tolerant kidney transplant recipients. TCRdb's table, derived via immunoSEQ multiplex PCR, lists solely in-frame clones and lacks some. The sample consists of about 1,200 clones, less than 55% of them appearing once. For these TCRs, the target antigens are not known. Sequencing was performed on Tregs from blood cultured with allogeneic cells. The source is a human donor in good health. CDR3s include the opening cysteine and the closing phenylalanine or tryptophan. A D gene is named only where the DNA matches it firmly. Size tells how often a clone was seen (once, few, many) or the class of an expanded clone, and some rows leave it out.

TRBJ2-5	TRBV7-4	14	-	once	CASSRSRGQETQYF	TGTGCCAGCAGCCGTTCCAGGGGCCAAGAGACCCAGTACTTC
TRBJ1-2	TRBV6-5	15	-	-	CASRPPGRGNYGYTF	TGTGCCAGCAGACCCCCCGGGCGGGGCAACTATGGCTACACCTTC
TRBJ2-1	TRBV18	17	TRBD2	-	CASSPPRRGGRDNEQFF	TGTGCCAGCTCACCACCTAGGCGGGGGGGCCGGGACAATGAGCAGTTCTTC
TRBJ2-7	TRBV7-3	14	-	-	CASSLWGTPREQYF	TGTGCCAGCAGCTTATGGGGGACCCCTCGCGAGCAGTACTTC
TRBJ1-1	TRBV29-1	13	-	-	CSVGLQMNTEAFF	TGCAGCGTTGGCCTACAGATGAACACTGAAGCTTTCTTT
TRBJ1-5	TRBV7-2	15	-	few	CASSLVVDHNQPQHF	TGTGCCAGCAGCTTAGTAGTTGACCACAATCAGCCCCAGCATTTT
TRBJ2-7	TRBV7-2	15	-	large	CASSRSGTRSYEQYF	TGTGCCAGCAGCCGATCAGGCACAAGGTCCTACGAGCAGTACTTC
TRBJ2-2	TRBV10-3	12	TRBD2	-	CATRLAGGELFF	TGTGCCACCCGACTAGCCGGCGGGGAGCTGTTTTTT
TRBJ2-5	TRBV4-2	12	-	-	CASSFAQETQYF	TGTGCCAGCAGCTTCGCGCAAGAGACCCAGTACTTC
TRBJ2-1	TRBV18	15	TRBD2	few	CASSRGLAGFNEQFF	TGTGCCAGCTCACGGGGACTAGCGGGTTTCAATGAGCAGTTCTTC
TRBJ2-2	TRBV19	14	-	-	CASTPSGLGGELFF	TGTGCCAGTACCCCATCGGGGCTCGGCGGGGAGCTGTTTTTT
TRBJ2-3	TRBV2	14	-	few	CASSVQRETDTQYF	TGTGCCAGCAGTGTCCAGAGGGAGACAGATACGCAGTATTTT
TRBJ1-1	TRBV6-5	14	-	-	CASSYSSISPEAFF	TGTGCCAGCAGTTACTCGTCCATTTCACCTGAAGCTTTCTTT
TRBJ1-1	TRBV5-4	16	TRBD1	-	CASSPDRGALNTEAFF	TGTGCCAGCAGTCCGGACAGGGGGGCCTTGAACACTGAAGCTTTCTTT
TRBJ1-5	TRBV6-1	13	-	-	CASRNQGSQPQHF	TGTGCCAGCAGGAATCAGGGGAGTCAGCCCCAGCATTTT
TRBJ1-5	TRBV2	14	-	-	CASSERGGGQPQHF	TGTGCCAGCAGTGAAAGGGGGGGAGGTCAGCCCCAGCATTTT
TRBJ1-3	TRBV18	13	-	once	CASSQSSGNTIYF	TGTGCCAGCTCACAGAGCTCTGGAAACACCATATATTTT
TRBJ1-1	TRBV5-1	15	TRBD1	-	CASSQTGTGATEAFF	TGCGCCAGCAGCCAGACCGGGACAGGGGCTACTGAAGCTTTCTTT
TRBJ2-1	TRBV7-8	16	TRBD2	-	CASSLAVAGGPNEQFF	TGTGCCAGCAGCTTAGCCGTAGCGGGAGGGCCCAATGAGCAGTTCTTC
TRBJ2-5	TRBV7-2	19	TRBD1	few	CASSLVRGTRDRGQETQYF	TGTGCCAGCAGCTTAGTAAGAGGTACTAGGGACAGGGGTCAAGAGACCCAGTACTTC
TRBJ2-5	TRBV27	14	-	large	CASSFNRREGTQYF	TGTGCCAGCAGTTTCAACCGACGTGAAGGGACCCAGTACTTC
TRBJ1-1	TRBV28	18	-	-	CASSSSGPWTAKNTEAFF	TGTGCCAGCAGTTCATCGGGACCTTGGACGGCCAAAAACACTGAAGCTTTCTTT
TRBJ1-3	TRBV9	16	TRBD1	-	CASSVQGAGSGNTIYF	TGTGCCAGCAGCGTTCAGGGGGCTGGCTCTGGAAACACCATATATTTT
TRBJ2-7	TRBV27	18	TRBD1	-	CASSRPTGGVFRVYEQYF	TGTGCCAGCAGTAGACCGACAGGGGGCGTATTCAGGGTCTACGAGCAGTACTTC
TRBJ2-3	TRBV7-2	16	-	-	CASSWERGTATDTQYF	TGTGCCAGCAGCTGGGAGAGGGGTACTGCCACAGATACGCAGTATTTT
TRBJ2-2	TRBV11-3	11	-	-	CASSRTGELFF	TGTGCCAGCAGCCGTACCGGGGAGCTGTTTTTT
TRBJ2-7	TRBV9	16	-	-	CASSPRGGTRTYEQYF	TGTGCCAGCAGCCCCAGGGGAGGGACCCGGACCTACGAGCAGTACTTC
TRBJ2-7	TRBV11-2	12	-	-	CASSLNSYEQYF	TGTGCCAGCAGCTTAAACAGCTACGAGCAGTACTTC